The 7 T cell receptor beta chains in this list originate from one sample, sequenced in a study of cytomegalovirus exposure and HLA in healthy donors. PCR was performed using 60 Vbeta and 13 Jbeta primers. The protocol was immunoSEQ multiplex PCR, while the TCRdb copy is restricted to in-frame clones and leaves out a portion. The sample includes 190,000 or so clones, around 83% of them seen just once. Sequencing used PBMCs. These receptors came from a woman in her 50s in good health and CMV-seropositive.

This rearrangement joins TRBV12-5 to TRBJ1-2; no clear D. The V end lost 4 bases, the J end lost 4 bases, and 13 bases lay between the germline ends. The germline V gene encodes CDR1 LGHNT and CDR2 FRNRAP. This CDR3 is built from 14 residues. The CDR3 bases are TGTGCTAGTGGTTACCCTCGGAGATCCTATGGCTACACCTTC. It encodes CASGYPRRSYGYTF.

The V call is TRBV5-1, the J call TRBJ2-6; 9 bases agree with TRBD1. CDR1 is SGHRS, CDR2 YFSETQ, per germline. The CDR3 covers 15 residues. Germline trimming cut 8 bases from V and 2 bases from J; bases unmatched to any gene: 5. CDR3 protein: CASGQGKAGANVLTF. DNA for the CDR3: TGCGCCAGTGGACAGGGGAAGGCTGGGGCCAACGTCCTGACTTTC.

This chain links TRBV19 with TRBJ1-2; TRBD1 agrees at 7 bases. CDR3 length: 12 residues. V was pared by 9 bases and J by 4 bases, with 5 bases of the junction left unmatched. CDR1 is LNHDA, CDR2 SQIVND, per germline (reference sequence). CDR3 protein: CASTGTAYGYTF. DNA of the CDR3: TGTGCCAGCACGGGGACAGCCTATGGCTACACCTTC.

The CDR3 loop is CASNQGAGGYTF. The CDR3 DNA reads TGTGCCAGCAATCAGGGGGCCGGAGGCTACACCTTC. The rearrangement joins TRBV2 to TRBJ1-2; 8 bases are shared with TRBD1. The CDR3 extends over 12 amino acids. Germline CDR1 and CDR2: SNHLY and FYNNEI. V shed 7 bases, J shed 8 bases, and the junction held 6 bases outside the gene matches.

The genes are TRBV6-5 and TRBJ2-1; 8 nucleotides match TRBD1. CDR1 MNHEY and CDR2 SVGAGI come from the germline V gene. Unmatched junction bases numbered 6, after V lost 3 bases and J lost 2 bases. This CDR3 contains 16 residues. In nucleotides, the CDR3 is TGTGCCAGCAGTTATTCGACAGGGGAGGCCTACAATGAGCAGTTCTTC. Translation: CASSYSTGEAYNEQFF.

This rearrangement joins TRBV19 to TRBJ2-5, with 8 bases lining up with TRBD1. The CDR3 consists of 17 residues. V shed 4 bases and J 1 base; nucleotides not matched to a gene: 11. In germline, CDR1 is LNHDA, CDR2 SQIVND (reference sequence). CDR3 sequence reads: CASSTPYAGTGQETQYF. The DNA for the CDR3 is TGTGCCAGTAGTACCCCCTACGCCGGGACAGGCCAAGAGACCCAGTACTTC.

The gene calls are TRBV5-1 and TRBJ1-2, with D maybe TRBD1 (6 bases). V lost 4 bases and J lost 4, with 11 bases in between. Germline CDR1 is SGHRS and CDR2 is YFSETQ. The CDR3 runs 13 residues. CDR3 nucleotides: TGCGCCAGCAGCCACAGGGACCGCTATGGCTACACCTTC. Protein: CASSHRDRYGYTF.